The TCR beta chain under discussion was sequenced for a study of a mutant IDH1 vaccine in newly diagnosed glioma. Study at large: Vaccines were first given 4-6 weeks after radiotherapy alone, or with temozolomide cycles. The earlier regimen, radiotherapy, temozolomide, or both, was most often both.

Sequencing used immunoSEQ multiplex PCR; TCRdb keeps in-frame clones, though not all of them. The table includes roughly 30,000 clones, around 73% detected once. Study-wide findings and caveats: Researchers report vaccine-induced immune responses in just under 95% of patients.

Time point indicated: week 35, safety follow-up. What each vaccine dose contained was 300 ug of mutant IDH1 20-mer peptide, accompanied by topical imiquimod. The astrocytomas were IDH1-mutant, ATRX-negative, and WHO grade 3 or 4. A note on this clone: As yet, its antigen is unknown.

The sample here was PBMCs, taken from a glioma patient whose treatment included an IDH1 peptide vaccine. This sequence was found in a woman aged 40 to 50 with glioma.

The CDR3 protein is CASSLVAGGDEQYF. DNA for the CDR3: TGTGCCAGCAGCTTGGTGGCAGGGGGCGACGAGCAGTACTTC. The chain is built from TRBV5-6 and TRBJ2-7; 8 bases agree with TRBD1. Unmatched junction bases numbered 4, after V lost 0 bases and J lost 5 bases. CDR1 and CDR2 from the germline V gene are SGHDT and YYEEEE. The CDR3 has 14 residues.